Sequencing of this TCR beta chain was carried out in a study of shared clonotypes between healthy human individuals (dated by TCRdb to about 2020). Regarding the complete study: The cohort comprised a couple of women and three men aged 18 to 49 years. Blood TCR repertoires of roughly five healthy adults were deeply sequenced to estimate repertoire size and the extent of clonotype sharing between individuals. Libraries were prepared and TCR repertoires were sequenced by different laboratories using diverse techniques, in order to increase sequencing depth and limit assay-specific biases. Per donor, leukapheresis produced somewhere between about 0.9 and 10 billion PBMCs. Points the paper makes about the study in general: Pairwise subsampling indicated that sequencing depth was expected to affect the degree of clonotype sharing among donors. Because the study included a small number of donors, the genetic and exposure-history diversity represented was limited. Sampling was restricted to blood, and TCR repertoires in tissue are likely to differ from TCR repertoires in blood.

Based on the germline V gene, the CDR1 and CDR2 sequences are SGHVS and FNYEAQ. V sheds 1 base and J sheds 7 bases, leaving 8 bases between their ends. The CDR3 spans 13 residues, from the cysteine through the phenylalanine. Of the read, only the CDR3 DNA is kept; its 39 bases are in frame from base 1. TCR CDR3 regions were amplified from genomic DNA by multiplex PCR using the deep immunoSEQ assay. Genomic DNA extracted from each cell subset was distributed evenly over all wells of several immunoSEQ 96-well plates, and each plate served as one replicate. For unsorted PBMC, each replicate PCR was loaded with roughly 330 ng genomic DNA, equivalent to 25,000 to 35,000 T cell genomes. Ten immunoSEQ deep assay plates were used to sequence the unsorted PBMC genomic DNA. Purified libraries were quantified with a Qubit 3.0 fluorometer, sized on a Bioanalyzer 2100, and re-quantified with the KAPA Library Quantification kit. Each immunoSEQ 96-well plate was sequenced on its own single-read 150-cycle Illumina NextSeq 550 flow cell. The authors' pipeline ran thus. The immunoSEQ output contained only junctional sequences without quality scores, so filtering could not match that applied to full-length reads. To assign V/J genes and CDR3, sequences were annotated against IMGT germline references using PyIR, a Python wrapper for IgBLAST v1.9. Reads with weak V/J assignments (E-value above 1e-6), missing CDR3, stop codons, out-of-frame junctions, or ambiguous translated residues were removed. V3J clonotypes were defined as sequences sharing the same inferred V gene, J gene, and CDR3 amino acid sequence. Percentage overlap between repertoires was computed as shared unique clonotypes divided by the size of the smaller repertoire. Richness of each repertoire was evaluated using RTK rarefaction, the Chao1 estimator, and Recon v2.1 estimates of unobserved clonotypes. The source is immuneACCESS, and TCRdb retained only in-frame sequences with V and J called. Part of the clones is not carried over; for the studies checked, unresolved V genes explain less than half of this, and the remainder is unexplained. V and J calls and clone size are copied from that table; D and trimming were computed from the DNA. The sample table records a few hundred thousand clones; 65% to 80% of these occur just once. The ten largest clonotypes hold approximately 12% of the sample.

Healthy HIV-negative adults with no recently reported acute infections or vaccinations were included as donors. Every donor was a Caucasian adult residing in Nashville, Tennessee, USA. For unsorted samples, roughly 81 million PBMCs were counted and genomic DNA was extracted with the QIAamp DNA Blood Mini kit. Blood was collected by leukapheresis, and PBMCs were isolated by Ficoll-Histopaque density gradient centrifugation and then cryopreserved in liquid nitrogen vapor phase. In the case of this clone: It lacks a known antigen. Within one base of it there is no much larger clone, and no base qualities were kept.

Specimen: PBMCs. This clonotype was obtained from a woman aged 40 to 50 in good health. Some clones in this sample may be carry-over from other donors' samples. The V and J segments used are TRBV7-6 and TRBJ1-5; D gene: possibly TRBD1, on 6 matching bases. The DNA is TGTGCCAGCAGCTTAGGAGGGGGACAGCCCCAGCATTTT. The resulting protein is CASSLGGGQPQHF.